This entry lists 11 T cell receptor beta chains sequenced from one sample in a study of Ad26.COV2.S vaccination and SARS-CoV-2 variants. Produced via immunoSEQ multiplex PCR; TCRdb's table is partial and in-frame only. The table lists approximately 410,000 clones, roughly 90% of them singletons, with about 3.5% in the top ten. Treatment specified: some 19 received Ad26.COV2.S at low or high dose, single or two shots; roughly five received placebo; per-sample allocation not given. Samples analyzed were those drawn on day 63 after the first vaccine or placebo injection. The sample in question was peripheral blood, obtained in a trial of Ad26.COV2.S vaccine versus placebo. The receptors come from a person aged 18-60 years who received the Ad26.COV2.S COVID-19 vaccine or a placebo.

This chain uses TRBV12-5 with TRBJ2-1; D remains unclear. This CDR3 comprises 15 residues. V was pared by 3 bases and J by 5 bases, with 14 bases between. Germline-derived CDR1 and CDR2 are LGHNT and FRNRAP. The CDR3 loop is CASGFPTAGNNEQFF. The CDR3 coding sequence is TGTGCTAGTGGTTTCCCCACAGCCGGTAACAATGAGCAGTTCTTC.

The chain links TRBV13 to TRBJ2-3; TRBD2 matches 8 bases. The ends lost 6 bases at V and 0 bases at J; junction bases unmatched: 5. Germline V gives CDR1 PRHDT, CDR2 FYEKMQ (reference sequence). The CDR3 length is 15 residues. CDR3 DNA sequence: TGTGCCAGCAGGCCCAGGACTAGCAGCACAGATACGCAGTATTTT. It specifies CASRPRTSSTDTQYF. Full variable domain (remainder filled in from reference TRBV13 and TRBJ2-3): AAGVIQSPRHLIKEKRETATLKCYPIPRHDTVYWYQQGPGQDPQFLISFYEKMQSDKGSIPDRFSAQQFSDYHSELNMSSLELGDSALYFCASRPRTSSTDTQYFGPGTRLTVL.

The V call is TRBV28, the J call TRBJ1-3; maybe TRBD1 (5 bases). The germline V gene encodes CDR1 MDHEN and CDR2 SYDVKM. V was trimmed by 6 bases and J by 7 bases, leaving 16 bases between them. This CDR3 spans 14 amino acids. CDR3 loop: CASSRDGQKNTIYF. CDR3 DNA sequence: TGTGCCAGCAGCAGGGACGGGCAAAAGAACACCATATATTTT.

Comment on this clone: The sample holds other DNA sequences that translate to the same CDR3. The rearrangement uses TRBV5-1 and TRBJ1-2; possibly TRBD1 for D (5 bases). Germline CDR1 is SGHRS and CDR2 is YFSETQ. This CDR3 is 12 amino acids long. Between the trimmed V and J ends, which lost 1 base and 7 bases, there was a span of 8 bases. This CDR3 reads CASSLTGTGYTF. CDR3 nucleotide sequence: TGCGCCAGCAGCTTGACGGGGACTGGCTACACCTTC.

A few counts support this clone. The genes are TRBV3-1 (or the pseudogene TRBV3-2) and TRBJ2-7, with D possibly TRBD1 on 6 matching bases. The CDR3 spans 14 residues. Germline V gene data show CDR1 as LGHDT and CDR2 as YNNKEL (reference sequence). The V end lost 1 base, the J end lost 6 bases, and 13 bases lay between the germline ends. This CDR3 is CASSQGYRAAEQYF. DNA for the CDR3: TGTGCCAGCAGCCAAGGTTACAGGGCGGCCGAGCAGTACTTC.

The DNA of the CDR3 is TGTGCCAGCAGGTTGGGAGGCCAGGGAGGCCGTGGCAATCAGCCCCAGCATTTT. This sequence encodes CASRLGGQGGRGNQPQHF. The rearrangement uses TRBV7-7 and TRBJ1-5; tentatively, D is TRBD1 (5 bases). Germline V gives CDR1 SSHAT, CDR2 FNYEAQ (reference sequence). CDR3 size: 18 residues. With 6 bases removed from V and 2 bases from J, the gap between germline ends came to 23 bases.

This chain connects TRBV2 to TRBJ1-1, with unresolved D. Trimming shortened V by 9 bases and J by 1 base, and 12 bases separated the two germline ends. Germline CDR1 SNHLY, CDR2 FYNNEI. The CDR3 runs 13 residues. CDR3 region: CASIQDTNTEAFF. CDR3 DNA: TGTGCCAGTATCCAGGATACGAACACTGAAGCTTTCTTT.

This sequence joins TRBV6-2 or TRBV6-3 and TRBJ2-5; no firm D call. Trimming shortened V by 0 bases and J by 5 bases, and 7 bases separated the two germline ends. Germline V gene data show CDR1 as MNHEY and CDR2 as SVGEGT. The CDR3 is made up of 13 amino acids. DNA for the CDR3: TGTGCCAGCAGTTACTCTGGCACCGAGACCCAGTACTTC. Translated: CASSYSGTETQYF.

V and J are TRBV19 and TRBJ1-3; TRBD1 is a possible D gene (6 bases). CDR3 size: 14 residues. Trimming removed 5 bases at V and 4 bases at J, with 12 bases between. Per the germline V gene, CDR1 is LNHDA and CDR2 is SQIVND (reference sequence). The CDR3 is CASSLQGSGNTIYF. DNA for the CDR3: TGTGCCAGTAGTCTACAGGGATCCGGAAACACCATATATTTT.

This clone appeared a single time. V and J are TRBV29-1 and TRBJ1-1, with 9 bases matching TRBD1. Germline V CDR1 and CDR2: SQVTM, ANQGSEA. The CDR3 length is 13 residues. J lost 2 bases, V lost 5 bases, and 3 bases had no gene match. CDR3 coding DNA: TGCAGCGTTACGACAGGGGGAAACACTGAAGCTTTCTTT. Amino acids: CSVTTGGNTEAFF.

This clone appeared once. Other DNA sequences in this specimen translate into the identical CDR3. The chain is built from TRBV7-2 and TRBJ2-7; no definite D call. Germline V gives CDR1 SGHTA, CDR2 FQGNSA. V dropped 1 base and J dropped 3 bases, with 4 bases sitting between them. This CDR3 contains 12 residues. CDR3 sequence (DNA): TGTGCCAGCAGCTTAGTTGGCTACGAGCAGTACTTC. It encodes CASSLVGYEQYF.